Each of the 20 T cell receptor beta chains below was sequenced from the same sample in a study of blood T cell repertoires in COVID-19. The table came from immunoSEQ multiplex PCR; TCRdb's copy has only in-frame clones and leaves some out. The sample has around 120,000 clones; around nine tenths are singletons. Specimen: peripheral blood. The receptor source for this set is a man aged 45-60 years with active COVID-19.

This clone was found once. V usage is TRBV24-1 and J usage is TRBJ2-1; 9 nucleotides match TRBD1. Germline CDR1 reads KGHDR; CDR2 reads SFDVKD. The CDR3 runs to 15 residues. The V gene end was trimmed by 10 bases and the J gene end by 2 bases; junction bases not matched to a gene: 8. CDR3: CATSSGTGTYNEQFF. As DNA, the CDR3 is TGTGCCACTTCCAGCGGGACAGGGACCTACAATGAGCAGTTCTTC.

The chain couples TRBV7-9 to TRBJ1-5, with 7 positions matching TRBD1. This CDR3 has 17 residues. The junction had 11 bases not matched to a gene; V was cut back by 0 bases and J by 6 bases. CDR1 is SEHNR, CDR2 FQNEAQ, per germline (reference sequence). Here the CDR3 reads CASSLAQGTSLGQPQHF. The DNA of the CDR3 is TGTGCCAGCAGCTTAGCACAGGGGACCAGTCTCGGTCAGCCCCAGCATTTT.

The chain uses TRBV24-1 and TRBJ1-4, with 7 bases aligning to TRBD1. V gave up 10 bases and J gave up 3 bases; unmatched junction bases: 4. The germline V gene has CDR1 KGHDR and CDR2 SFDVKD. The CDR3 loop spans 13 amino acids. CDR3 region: CATQGTANEKLFF. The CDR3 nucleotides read TGTGCCACTCAGGGGACAGCTAATGAAAAACTGTTTTTT.

The CDR3 here is CASAGTPGWETQYF. DNA for the CDR3: TGTGCCAGTGCTGGGACACCGGGTTGGGAGACCCAGTACTTC. This chain connects TRBV19 to TRBJ2-5, with D perhaps matching TRBD1 (6 bases). Germline values: CDR1 LNHDA, CDR2 SQIVND (reference sequence). V was shortened by 8 bases and J by 5 bases, with 18 bases between the two germline ends. The CDR3 runs to 14 residues. Full variable domain (rest looked up from reference TRBV19 and TRBJ2-5): DGGITQSPKYLFRKEGQNVTLSCEQNLNHDAMYWYRQDPGQGLRLIYYSQIVNDFQKGDIAEGYSVSREKKESFPLTVTSAQKNPTAFYLCASAGTPGWETQYFGPGTRLLVL.

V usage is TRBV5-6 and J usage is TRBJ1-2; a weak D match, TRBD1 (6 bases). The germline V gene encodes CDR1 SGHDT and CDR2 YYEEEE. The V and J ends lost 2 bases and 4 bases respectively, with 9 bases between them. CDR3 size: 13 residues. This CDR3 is CASSLRTAYGYTF. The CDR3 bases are TGTGCCAGCAGCTTAAGGACAGCCTATGGCTACACCTTC.

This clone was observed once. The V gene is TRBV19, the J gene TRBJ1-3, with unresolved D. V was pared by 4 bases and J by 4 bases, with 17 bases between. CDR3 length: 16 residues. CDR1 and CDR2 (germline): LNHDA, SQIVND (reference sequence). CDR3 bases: TGTGCCAGTAGTACCCCGGACCGGGCGGGCGGAAACACCATATATTTT. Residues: CASSTPDRAGGNTIYF.

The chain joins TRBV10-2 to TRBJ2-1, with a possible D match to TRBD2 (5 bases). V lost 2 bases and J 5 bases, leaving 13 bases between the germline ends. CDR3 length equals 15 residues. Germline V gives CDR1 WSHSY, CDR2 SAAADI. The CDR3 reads CASSEDPGWDNEQFF. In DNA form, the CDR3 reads TGCGCCAGCAGTGAGGACCCGGGGTGGGACAATGAGCAGTTCTTC.

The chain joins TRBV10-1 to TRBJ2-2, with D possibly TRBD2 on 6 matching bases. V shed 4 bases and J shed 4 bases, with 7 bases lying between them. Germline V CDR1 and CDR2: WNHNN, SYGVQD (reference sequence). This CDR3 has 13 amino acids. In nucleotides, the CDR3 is TGCGCCAGCAGTGTCGGGGGCACCGGGGAGCTGTTTTTT. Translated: CASSVGGTGELFF.

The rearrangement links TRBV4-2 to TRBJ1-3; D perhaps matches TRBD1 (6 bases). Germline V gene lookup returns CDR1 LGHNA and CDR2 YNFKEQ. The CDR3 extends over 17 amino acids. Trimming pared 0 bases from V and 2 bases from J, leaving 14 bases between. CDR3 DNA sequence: TGTGCCAGCAGCCAAGACTCTAACAAGGGGGCTGGAAACACCATATATTTT. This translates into CASSQDSNKGAGNTIYF.

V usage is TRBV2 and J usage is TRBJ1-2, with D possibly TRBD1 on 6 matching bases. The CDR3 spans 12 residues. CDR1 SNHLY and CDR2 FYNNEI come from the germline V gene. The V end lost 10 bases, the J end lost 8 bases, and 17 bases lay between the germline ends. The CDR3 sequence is CAIPEGGEGYTF. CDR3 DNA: TGTGCCATCCCGGAAGGGGGAGAGGGCTACACCTTC.

The CDR3 region has the DNA TGTGCCAGCGTTACACTAGGTTTGTGGGAGACCCAGTACTTC. Protein product: CASVTLGLWETQYF. The genes are TRBV2 and TRBJ2-5, with D possibly TRBD2 on 5 matching bases. Germline CDR1 SNHLY, CDR2 FYNNEI. V gave up 8 bases and J gave up 5 bases, with 18 bases separating them. This CDR3 comprises 14 residues.

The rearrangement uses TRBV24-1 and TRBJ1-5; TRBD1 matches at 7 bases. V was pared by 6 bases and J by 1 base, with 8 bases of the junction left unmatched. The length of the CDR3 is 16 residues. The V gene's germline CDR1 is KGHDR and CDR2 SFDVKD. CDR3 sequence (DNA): TGTGCCACCAGTACGCGGTCACAGGGGAGCAATCAGCCCCAGCATTTT. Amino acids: CATSTRSQGSNQPQHF.

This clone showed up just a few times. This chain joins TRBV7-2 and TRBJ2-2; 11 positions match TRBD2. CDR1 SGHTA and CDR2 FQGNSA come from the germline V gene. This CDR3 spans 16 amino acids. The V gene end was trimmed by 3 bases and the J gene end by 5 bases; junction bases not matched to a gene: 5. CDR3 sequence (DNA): TGTGCCAGCAGCTTTACTAGCGGGAGCGGTACCGGGGAGCTGTTTTTT. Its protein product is CASSFTSGSGTGELFF.

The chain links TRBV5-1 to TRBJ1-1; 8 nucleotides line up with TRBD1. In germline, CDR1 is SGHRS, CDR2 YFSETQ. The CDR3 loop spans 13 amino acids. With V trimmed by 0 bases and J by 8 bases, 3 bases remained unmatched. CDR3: CASSLGQGAEAFF. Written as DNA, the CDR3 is TGCGCCAGCAGCTTGGGTCAGGGGGCAGAAGCTTTCTTT. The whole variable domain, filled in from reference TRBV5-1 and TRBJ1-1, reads KAGVTQTPRYLIKTRGQQVTLSCSPISGHRSVSWYQQTPGQGLQFLFEYFSETQRNKGNFPGRFSGRQFSNSRSEMNVSTLELGDSALYLCASSLGQGAEAFFGQGTRLTVV.

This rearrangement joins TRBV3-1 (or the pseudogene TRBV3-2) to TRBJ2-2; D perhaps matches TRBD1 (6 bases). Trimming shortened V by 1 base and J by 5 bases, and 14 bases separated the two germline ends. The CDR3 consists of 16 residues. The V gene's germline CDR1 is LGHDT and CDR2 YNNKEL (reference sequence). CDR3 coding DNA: TGTGCCAGCAGCCAAGTAAGATCCCAGGGGACCGGGGAGCTGTTTTTT. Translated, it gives CASSQVRSQGTGELFF.

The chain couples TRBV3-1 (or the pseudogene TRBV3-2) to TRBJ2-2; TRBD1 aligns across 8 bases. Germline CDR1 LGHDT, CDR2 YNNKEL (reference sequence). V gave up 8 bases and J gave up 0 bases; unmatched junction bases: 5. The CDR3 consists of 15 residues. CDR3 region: CASEQGDANTGELFF. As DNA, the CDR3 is TGTGCCAGCGAACAGGGGGATGCGAACACCGGGGAGCTGTTTTTT.

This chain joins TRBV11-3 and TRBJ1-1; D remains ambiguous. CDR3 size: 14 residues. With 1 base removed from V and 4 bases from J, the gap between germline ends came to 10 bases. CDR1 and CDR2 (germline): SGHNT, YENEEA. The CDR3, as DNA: TGTGCCAGCAGCTTAGGACTTAGCACCACTGAAGCTTTCTTT. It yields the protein CASSLGLSTTEAFF. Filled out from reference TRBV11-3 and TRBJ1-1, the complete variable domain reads EAGVVQSPRYKIIEKKQPVAFWCNPISGHNTLYWYLQNLGQGPELLIRYENEEAVDDSQLPKDRFSAERLKGVDSTLKIQPAELGDSAVYLCASSLGLSTTEAFFGQGTRLTVV.

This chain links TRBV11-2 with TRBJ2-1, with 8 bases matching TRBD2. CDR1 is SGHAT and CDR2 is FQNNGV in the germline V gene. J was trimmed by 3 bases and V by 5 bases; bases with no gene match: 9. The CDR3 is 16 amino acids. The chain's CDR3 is CASSIFPGTSYNEQFF. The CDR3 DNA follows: TGTGCCAGCAGCATCTTTCCGGGGACTAGCTACAATGAGCAGTTCTTC.

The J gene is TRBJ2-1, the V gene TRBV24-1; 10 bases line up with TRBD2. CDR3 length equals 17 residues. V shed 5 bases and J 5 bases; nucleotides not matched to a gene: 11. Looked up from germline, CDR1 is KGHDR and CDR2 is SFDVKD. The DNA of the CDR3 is TGTGCCACCAGTGGAAGCGGGAGGGCGAGATTGAACAATGAGCAGTTCTTC. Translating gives CATSGSGRARLNNEQFF.

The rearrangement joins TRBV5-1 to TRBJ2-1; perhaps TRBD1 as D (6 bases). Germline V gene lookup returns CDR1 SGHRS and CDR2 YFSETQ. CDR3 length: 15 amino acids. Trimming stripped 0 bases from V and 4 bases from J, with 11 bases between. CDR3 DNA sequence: TGCGCCAGCAGCTTGGTTGGGGGCGAGTACAATGAGCAGTTCTTC. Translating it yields CASSLVGGEYNEQFF.